A single sample gave rise to the 6 T cell receptor beta chains below, sequenced in a study of beta chain features in type 1 diabetes (dated by TCRdb to between 2017 and 2018). Library preparation was by the immunoSEQ multiplex PCR assay. The entire amount of isolated RNA was reverse transcribed using the High Capacity cDNA Reverse Transcription Kit, so the sequenced TCRB transcripts were expressed ones. TCRdb mirrors the immuneACCESS table, restricted to in-frame sequences. Some clones are absent from its copies; in checked studies, under half trace to an unresolved V gene, and the reason for the others is unknown. This sample holds roughly 350,000 clones; 11% were observed only once. Approximately 0.016% of the sample rests with the top ten. Sequencing was carried out using naive CD4+ T cells from blood. Taken with the paper, the label for cell subset or site translates to: true naive CD4+ T cells. The source is a woman aged 25 to 39 in good health.

The genes are TRBV15 and TRBJ2-5, with D possibly matching TRBD1 (6 bases). Trimming cost V 2 bases and J 5 bases, with 12 bases left between them. The V gene's germline CDR1 is LNHNV and CDR2 YYDKDF (reference sequence). The CDR3 extends over 14 amino acids. The CDR3 DNA reads TGTGCCACCAGCAGACCACAGGGACGTGAGACCCAGTACTTC. It specifies CATSRPQGRETQYF.

This clone has a handful of counts. CDR3 amino acids: CAWSEGQGTDTQYF. CDR3 in DNA: TGTGCCTGGAGTGAGGGACAGGGTACAGATACGCAGTATTTT. The chain uses TRBV30 and TRBJ2-3; TRBD1 matches 9 bases. This CDR3 comprises 14 residues. Per the germline V gene, CDR1 is GTSNPN and CDR2 is SVGIG (reference sequence). V gave up 1 base and J gave up 3 bases; unmatched junction bases: 2.

This chain uses TRBV18 with TRBJ2-5, with D unresolved. CDR1 and CDR2 from the germline V gene are KGHSH and LQKENI. V was pared by 5 bases and J by 5 bases, with 9 bases between. The CDR3 runs 12 residues. In DNA form, the CDR3 reads TGTGCCAGCTCAAACTCACGGGAGACCCAGTACTTC. Protein product: CASSNSRETQYF.

The chain carries TRBV5-1 and TRBJ2-3; 13 nucleotides align to TRBD2. V dropped 3 bases and J dropped 0; count of bases not matched to a gene: 10. The CDR3 covers 19 residues. Per the germline V gene, CDR1 is SGHRS and CDR2 is YFSETQ. The CDR3 bases are TGCGCCAGCAGCTCCTCACTAGCGGGAGGGCCCTCGAGCACAGATACGCAGTATTTT. It yields the protein CASSSSLAGGPSSTDTQYF.

The CDR3 sequence is CASSFRTPLSTDTQYF. CDR3 in DNA: TGTGCCAGCAGCTTCCGGACTCCTCTTAGCACAGATACGCAGTATTTT. The V call is TRBV5-4, the J call TRBJ2-3; tentatively, D is TRBD2 (5 bases). The V gene lost 2 bases and the J gene lost 0 bases, with 13 bases spanning the gap. Germline CDR1 reads SGHNT; CDR2 reads YYREEE (reference sequence). CDR3 size: 16 residues.

This clone was seen only a few times. This sequence joins TRBV30 and TRBJ2-1; 7 positions match TRBD1. The J segment lost 7 bases and the V segment lost 1 base, leaving 4 bases of the junction unmatched. Germline CDR1 is GTSNPN and CDR2 is SVGIG (reference sequence). The CDR3 runs to 13 residues. The CDR3 bases are TGTGCCTGGAGTGAGTACAGGGGAAATGAGCAGTTCTTC. As protein: CAWSEYRGNEQFF.